This note documents a single T cell receptor (beta chain) sequence. Antigen: not known. This entry is derived from a study of cytomegalovirus exposure and HLA in healthy donors. Study findings and constraints: Segments of the TCR beta V type were, in most cases, productive about 87% or about 30% of the time in an earlier analysis.

Primers: 60 Vbeta forward and 13 Jbeta reverse. TCRdb's table, derived via immunoSEQ multiplex PCR, lists solely in-frame clones and lacks some. This sample carries roughly 100,000 clones, over 60% of them seen once, and the ten largest clones take 7.7%. Between the trimmed V and J ends, which lost 6 bases and 4 bases, there was a span of 10 bases. Germline V lookup: CDR1 MNHEY, CDR2 SVGAGI. There are 13 residues in the CDR3. This chain joins TRBV6-5 and TRBJ2-1, with D maybe TRBD2 (6 bases). Sample: PBMCs. The TCR originated in a female donor in good health and CMV-seronegative. The CDR3 sequence is CASSPGVYNEQFF. In nucleotides, the CDR3 is TGTGCCAGCAGCCCGGGAGTATACAATGAGCAGTTCTTC.